Detailed here is one T cell receptor (beta chain). The antigen is not known. This sample was taken from a study of beta chain features in type 1 diabetes. Findings and caveats of the study: All four CD4+ subsets of Type 1 diabetes patients contained TCRB CDR3s that were moderately but significantly shorter. Sequencing the cDNA could make cells with high TCR expression show up more than they should. Type 1 diabetes patients showed fewer insertions and more deletions at VDJ junctions.

CDR1 is SGHTA, CDR2 FQGNSA, per germline. The length of the CDR3 is 18 residues. Unmatched junction bases numbered 9, after V lost 4 bases and J lost 2 bases. The study reverse transcribed the entire isolated RNA, so it sequenced expressed TCRB transcripts. Repertoires were generated with immunoSEQ multiplex PCR, while TCRdb's copy carries only in-frame clones and drops some. The table has 20,000 to 25,000 clones, roughly two thirds seen once. The TCR comes from a man aged 18 to 29 with type 1 diabetes. The sequenced sample was Tregs from blood. The rearrangement uses TRBV7-2 and TRBJ2-3, with 13 bases aligning to TRBD2. The CDR3 here is CASSSRTSGGFSTDTQYF. For the CDR3, the DNA is TGTGCCAGCAGCTCCCGGACTAGCGGGGGATTTTCCACAGATACGCAGTATTTT.